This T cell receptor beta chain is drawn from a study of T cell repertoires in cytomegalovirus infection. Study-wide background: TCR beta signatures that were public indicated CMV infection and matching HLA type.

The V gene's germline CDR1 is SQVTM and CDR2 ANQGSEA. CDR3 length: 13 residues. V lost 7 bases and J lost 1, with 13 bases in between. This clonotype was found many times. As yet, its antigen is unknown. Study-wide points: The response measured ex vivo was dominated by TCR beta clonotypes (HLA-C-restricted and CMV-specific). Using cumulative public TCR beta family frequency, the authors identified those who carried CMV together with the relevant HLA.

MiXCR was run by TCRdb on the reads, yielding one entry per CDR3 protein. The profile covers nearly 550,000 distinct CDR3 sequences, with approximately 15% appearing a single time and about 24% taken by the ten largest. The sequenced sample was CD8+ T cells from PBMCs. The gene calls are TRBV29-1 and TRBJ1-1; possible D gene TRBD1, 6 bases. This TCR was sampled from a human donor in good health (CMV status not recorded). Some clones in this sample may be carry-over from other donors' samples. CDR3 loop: CSAWDKKNTEAFF. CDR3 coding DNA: TGCAGCGCCTGGGACAAGAAGAACACTGAAGCTTTCTTT.